This T cell receptor beta chain was recovered during a study of cytomegalovirus exposure and HLA in healthy donors. Overall study findings and caveats: An observed cluster of highly shared sequence variants was recorded as a likely sequencing artifact. TRBV6-2, TRBV6-3 and some other V segments were unresolvable in 87-base-pair reads.

This CDR3 spans 14 amino acids. With V trimmed by 5 bases and J by 11 bases, 12 bases remained unmatched. Germline V gene sequence: CDR1 LGHNA, CDR2 YSLEER. This PCR relied on a set of 60 Vbeta primers and 13 Jbeta primers. The protocol was immunoSEQ multiplex PCR, while the TCRdb copy is restricted to in-frame clones and leaves out a portion. The sample carries 150,000 to 200,000 clones, approximately 80% recorded once. Everyone who donated was a healthy bone marrow donor. Details on this clone: What it binds is unknown.

Material: PBMCs. The receptor was derived from a woman in her thirties or forties in good health and CMV-seropositive. This chain connects TRBV4-3 to TRBJ2-5; 9 nucleotides match TRBD2. In DNA, the CDR3 is TGCGCCAGCAGCAGGGATAGCGGGGGTCGGGAGCAGTACTTC. It codes for CASSRDSGGREQYF.